Each of the 31 T cell receptor beta chains below was sequenced from the same sample in a study of blood T cell repertoires in COVID-19 (dated by TCRdb to 2018 to 2021). The method was the immunoSEQ multiplex PCR assay. TCRdb took over this immuneACCESS table, retaining in-frame rearrangements with V and J assigned. Such tables are incomplete; in checked studies, under half of the missing clones stem from an unresolved V gene, and the remainder is unexplained. For this sample the table gives roughly 700,000 clones, of which just under 90% were detected only once. The ten biggest clones cover roughly 0.25% of the sample. Sequencing used peripheral blood. The receptors derive from a woman between 18 and 29 years old with acute or convalescent COVID-19.

The chain couples TRBV10-3 to TRBJ2-7; TRBD1 agrees at 9 bases. The trim removed 7 bases at V and 3 bases at J, leaving 7 bases unmatched. This CDR3 spans 14 amino acids. CDR1 is ENHRY, CDR2 SYGVKD, per germline. The DNA for the CDR3 is TGTGCCATCACTGCGGACAGGGGAGGCTACGAGCAGTACTTC. Protein sequence: CAITADRGGYEQYF.

V usage is TRBV19 and J usage is TRBJ1-1, with TRBD1 as a possible D gene (6 bases). The V end was cut by 10 bases, the J end by 4 bases, with 16 bases between. Germline-derived CDR1 and CDR2 are LNHDA and SQIVND (reference sequence). The CDR3 has 13 residues. The CDR3 loop is CATQGSGSTEAFF. As DNA, the CDR3 is TGTGCCACTCAGGGGTCGGGCAGCACTGAAGCTTTCTTT.

The chain recombines TRBV5-1 with TRBJ2-5; 9 bases map to TRBD1. The V and J ends lost 4 bases and 4 bases, in that order; junction bases with no gene match: 5. CDR1 and CDR2 from the germline V gene are SGHRS and YFSETQ. CDR3 length: 14 amino acids. The CDR3 sequence: CASSENRGRETQYF. The CDR3 region has the DNA TGCGCCAGCAGCGAAAACAGGGGGCGAGAGACCCAGTACTTC.

This clone was detected only a few times. For the CDR3, the DNA is TGTGCCAGCAGTGAAGCGAGTAGCCGCAACCTGAACACTGAAGCTTTCTTT. Protein sequence: CASSEASSRNLNTEAFF. The V and J genes are TRBV2 and TRBJ1-1; D gene uncertain. Germline assignment: CDR1 SNHLY and CDR2 FYNNEI. The CDR3 sequence is 17 residues long. Trimming pared 0 bases from V and 0 bases from J, leaving 14 bases between.

This clone was detected a few times. This rearrangement joins TRBV12-3 or TRBV12-4 to TRBJ2-5; D is uncertain. The CDR3 spans 11 residues. The V gene lost 3 bases and the J gene lost 9 bases, with 8 bases spanning the gap. CDR3 sequence (DNA): TGTGCCAGCAGTTTTAATTCGGCCCAGTACTTC. It codes for CASSFNSAQYF.

This chain connects TRBV27 to TRBJ1-1, with a weak D call TRBD1 (6 bases). The CDR3 contains 16 residues. The ends were cut back, 2 bases at V and 1 base at J, with 14 bases in the middle. CDR1 is MNHEY, CDR2 SMNVEV, per germline (reference sequence). This CDR3 reads CASSLGGPQWNTEAFF. CDR3 in DNA: TGTGCCAGCAGTTTAGGGGGCCCCCAGTGGAACACTGAAGCTTTCTTT.

Comments on this clone: Additional DNA sequences in this sample encode the identical CDR3. The V call is TRBV5-1, the J call TRBJ1-1, with no clear D. The CDR3 has 14 residues. Between the trimmed V and J ends, which lost 0 bases and 1 base, there was a span of 7 bases. Germline assignment: CDR1 SGHRS and CDR2 YFSETQ. CDR3 residues: CASSLGGPNTEAFF. In DNA, the CDR3 is TGCGCCAGCAGCTTGGGCGGCCCGAACACTGAAGCTTTCTTT.

This chain joins TRBV2 and TRBJ1-1, with D possibly being TRBD1 (5 bases). The CDR3 has 14 residues. CDR1 and CDR2 from the germline V gene are SNHLY and FYNNEI. V dropped 3 bases and J dropped 4 bases, with 12 bases sitting between them. The CDR3 DNA reads TGTGCCAGCAGTGAGGTGGGGAGGGGCACTGAAGCTTTCTTT. Amino acids: CASSEVGRGTEAFF.

The chain recombines TRBV4-2 with TRBJ2-7; D gene uncertain. Per germline, CDR1 LGHNA and CDR2 YNFKEQ. V lost 2 bases and J 4 bases, leaving 9 bases between the germline ends. The CDR3 totals 13 residues. DNA for the CDR3: TGTGCCAGCAGCCAAAGAGCGTCTTACGAGCAGTACTTC. Translating it yields CASSQRASYEQYF.

CDR3 in DNA: TGTGCCAGCAGCGTGGACCGGGGTAGGGGCTACACCTTC. Translating gives CASSVDRGRGYTF. This rearrangement joins TRBV5-4 to TRBJ1-2; the D is unclear. Trimming removed 4 bases from V and 8 bases from J, with 15 bases in between. The CDR3 loop spans 13 amino acids. Germline CDR1 and CDR2: SGHNT and YYREEE (reference sequence).

The V gene is TRBV30, the J gene TRBJ2-7; no definite D call. Germline V CDR1 and CDR2: GTSNPN, SVGIG (reference sequence). V shed 0 bases and J shed 2 bases, with 8 bases lying between them. The CDR3 length is 13 residues. CDR3 DNA: TGTGCCTGGAGTGTACGAGTCGCCTACGAGCAGTACTTC. It encodes CAWSVRVAYEQYF. The variable domain in full, with the rest retrieved from reference TRBV30 and TRBJ2-7, is SQTIHQWPATLVQPVGSPLSLECTVEGTSNPNLYWYRQAAGRGLQLLFYSVGIGQISSEVPQNLSASRPQDRQFILSSKKLLLSDSGFYLCAWSVRVAYEQYFGPGTRLTVT.

The chain joins TRBV19 to TRBJ1-1, with a weak D call TRBD1 (6 bases). CDR1 and CDR2 from the germline V gene are LNHDA and SQIVND (reference sequence). The CDR3 contains 16 residues. V lost 10 bases to trimming and J lost 8 bases, with 29 bases between them. The CDR3, as DNA: TGTGCCACCCAAATCGACGGGGCTTCGGGGGGCTCCGAAGCTTTCTTT. This gives the protein CATQIDGASGGSEAFF.

This chain uses TRBV30 with TRBJ2-2, with D tentatively TRBD2 (7 bases). Germline V gene sequence: CDR1 GTSNPN, CDR2 SVGIG (reference sequence). Deletions cut 2 bases from V and 2 bases from J, with 15 bases between. The CDR3 is 16 amino acids. The CDR3 DNA is TGTGCCTGGAGTCGGACGGGGGGCCTTAACACCGGGGAGCTGTTTTTT. Translating gives CAWSRTGGLNTGELFF. The entire variable domain, with the rest obtained from reference TRBV30 and TRBJ2-2, is as follows: SQTIHQWPATLVQPVGSPLSLECTVEGTSNPNLYWYRQAAGRGLQLLFYSVGIGQISSEVPQNLSASRPQDRQFILSSKKLLLSDSGFYLCAWSRTGGLNTGELFFGEGSRLTVL.

This chain uses TRBV18 with TRBJ2-7, with 10 bases aligning to TRBD1. J was trimmed by 4 bases and V by 3 bases; bases with no gene match: 12. Germline V gene lookup returns CDR1 KGHSH and CDR2 LQKENI. The CDR3 spans 17 residues. The CDR3 nucleotides are TGTGCCAGCTCACCCCTTAAAGACAGGGGGCTTGGATACGAGCAGTACTTC. It translates to CASSPLKDRGLGYEQYF.

The chain carries TRBV6-2 or TRBV6-3 and TRBJ2-1; D might be TRBD1 (5 bases). Germline values: CDR1 MNHEY, CDR2 SVGEGT. The CDR3 extends over 13 amino acids. V was shortened by 6 bases and J by 6 bases, with 12 bases between the two germline ends. For the CDR3, the DNA is TGTGCCAGCAGCAGCAGGGTTGGCAATGAGCAGTTCTTC. Translation: CASSSRVGNEQFF.

The rearrangement links TRBV3-1 (or the pseudogene TRBV3-2) to TRBJ2-5; no clear D gene. Germline CDR1 LGHDT, CDR2 YNNKEL (reference sequence). CDR3 length: 12 residues. Trimming left V 0 bases short and J 9 bases short, with 8 bases between. The CDR3 region has the DNA TGTGCCAGCAGCCAAGATTCTCGGGCCCAGTACTTC. It yields the protein CASSQDSRAQYF.

The rearrangement uses TRBV6-6 and TRBJ1-5, with TRBD1 identical over 12 bases. CDR3 length: 17 residues. The junction had 9 bases not matched to a gene; V was cut back by 5 bases and J by 4 bases. The germline gives CDR1 MNHNY, CDR2 SVGAGI (reference sequence). DNA for the CDR3: TGTGCCAGCAGTCCCCGGGACAGGGGGCAAAGGAATCAGCCCCAGCATTTT. Encoded protein: CASSPRDRGQRNQPQHF.

The chain employs TRBV2 and TRBJ1-1; maybe TRBD1 (6 bases). There are 16 residues in the CDR3. The V and J ends lost 3 bases and 2 bases respectively, with 16 bases between them. The germline gives CDR1 SNHLY, CDR2 FYNNEI. The CDR3 nucleotides are TGTGCCAGCAGTGATCCCGCGGGGGCAATTAACACTGAAGCTTTCTTT. This gives the protein CASSDPAGAINTEAFF.

V usage is TRBV4-3 and J usage is TRBJ2-3; TRBD2 agrees at 8 bases. This CDR3 contains 17 residues. The V segment lost 2 bases and the J segment 2 bases; nucleotides outside the gene matches: 9. Germline CDR1 LGHNA, CDR2 YSLEER. As DNA, the CDR3 is TGCGCCAGCAGCCAAAAGGCGGGGGGTTCCTCCACAGATACGCAGTATTTT. Encoded protein: CASSQKAGGSSTDTQYF.

The chain combines TRBV6-4 with TRBJ2-1; D possibly corresponds to TRBD1 (5 bases). This CDR3 region has 12 residues. Germline V lookup: CDR1 MRHNA, CDR2 SNTAGT. Trimming pared 0 bases from V and 9 bases from J, leaving 6 bases between. The CDR3 DNA reads as TGTGCCAGCAGTGACTCGGGGCGTGAGCAGTTCTTC. Protein: CASSDSGREQFF.

The gene calls are TRBV5-1 and TRBJ2-5, with D possibly being TRBD2 (7 bases). Germline V lookup: CDR1 SGHRS, CDR2 YFSETQ. The CDR3 totals 14 residues. V lost 4 bases and J 1 base, leaving 11 bases between the germline ends. The chain's CDR3 is CASSPGGGQETQYF. CDR3 sequence (DNA): TGCGCCAGCAGCCCGGGGGGCGGCCAAGAGACCCAGTACTTC.

The chain's CDR3 is CASSYDRGRSYEQYF. The CDR3 DNA is TGTGCCAGCAGCTACGACAGGGGGCGGTCCTACGAGCAGTACTTC. The chain carries TRBV6-5 and TRBJ2-7; the match to TRBD1 covers 10 bases. The trim removed 6 bases at V and 1 base at J, leaving 6 bases unmatched. The CDR3 is 15 residues long. The germline gives CDR1 MNHEY, CDR2 SVGAGI.

The chain carries TRBV5-1 and TRBJ1-3; D uncertain. The CDR3 runs to 15 residues. The V gene's germline CDR1 is SGHRS and CDR2 YFSETQ. V was trimmed by 0 bases and J by 2 bases, leaving 9 bases between them. CDR3 nucleotides: TGCGCCAGCAGCTTGGAGGGTAGCGCTGGAAACACCATATATTTT. As protein: CASSLEGSAGNTIYF.

The V and J genes are TRBV5-8 and TRBJ1-5; 7 bases match TRBD1. Germline CDR1 reads SGHTS; CDR2 reads YDEGEE. V lost 3 bases to trimming and J lost 0 bases; unmatched junction nucleotides: 12. The CDR3 contains 18 residues. DNA of the CDR3: TGTGCCAGCAGCTGGGAACAGGGGAAAAAACGTAGCAATCAGCCCCAGCATTTT. This encodes CASSWEQGKKRSNQPQHF.

The rearrangement joins TRBV5-4 to TRBJ2-1; the D is unclear. The germline CDR1 and CDR2 sequences are SGHNT and YYREEE (reference sequence). V was cut by 4 bases and J by 0 bases, with 8 bases left in between. This CDR3 contains 14 residues. CDR3 amino acids: CASSPRGSYNEQFF. The CDR3, as DNA: TGTGCCAGCAGCCCGAGAGGCTCCTACAATGAGCAGTTCTTC.

The rearrangement uses TRBV14 and TRBJ1-1, with 8 bases lining up with TRBD1. The germline gives CDR1 SGHDN, CDR2 FVKESK. The CDR3 is 19 residues long. V dropped 0 bases and J dropped 2; count of bases not matched to a gene: 14. The CDR3 bases are TGTGCCAGCAGCCAAGATGAAGCAATGAAAGGACAGGGAAACACTGAAGCTTTCTTT. Protein: CASSQDEAMKGQGNTEAFF.

This chain joins TRBV25-1 and TRBJ2-1, with D tentatively TRBD1 (6 bases). Trimming stripped 7 bases from V and 5 bases from J, with 9 bases between. The V gene's germline CDR1 is MGHDK and CDR2 SYGVNS. This CDR3 is built from 12 residues. DNA of the CDR3: TGTGCCAGCATGACAGGTCACAATGAGCAGTTCTTC. Encoded protein: CASMTGHNEQFF.

This rearrangement joins TRBV4-2 to TRBJ2-7; possibly TRBD2 for D (5 bases). The CDR3 sequence is 17 residues long. The germline gives CDR1 LGHNA, CDR2 YNFKEQ. V gave up 0 bases and J gave up 3 bases, with 18 bases separating them. In DNA, the CDR3 is TGTGCCAGCAGCCAAGATGTTTCGGCTGGAGGCTACTACGAGCAGTACTTC. Its protein product is CASSQDVSAGGYYEQYF.

The CDR3 spells CASSLGGPGGANVLTF. CDR3 coding DNA: TGTGCCAGCAGCTTAGGAGGGCCCGGGGGGGCCAACGTCCTGACTTTC. The chain carries TRBV7-9 and TRBJ2-6; D perhaps matches TRBD2 (5 bases). V gave up 1 base and J gave up 4 bases, with 11 bases separating them. In germline, CDR1 is SEHNR, CDR2 FQNEAQ (reference sequence). This CDR3 is 16 amino acids long.

The rearrangement links TRBV5-4 to TRBJ1-1; possible D gene TRBD1, 5 bases. In germline, CDR1 is SGHNT, CDR2 YYREEE (reference sequence). This CDR3 spans 14 amino acids. Trimming took off 0 bases at V and 1 base at J, with 7 bases between the two ends. Here the CDR3 DNA reads TGTGCCAGCAGCTTGGCCGGACAGAACACTGAAGCTTTCTTT. Its protein is CASSLAGQNTEAFF.

The gene calls are TRBV5-6 and TRBJ2-7, with TRBD1 matching over 8 bases. The CDR3 totals 14 residues. Losses at the gene ends were 3 bases for V and 1 base for J; bases not matched to a gene: 3. The V gene's germline CDR1 is SGHDT and CDR2 YYEEEE. The CDR3 reads CASSWGQESYEQYF. The CDR3 DNA reads TGTGCCAGCAGCTGGGGACAGGAATCCTACGAGCAGTACTTC.